Below, 18 T cell receptor beta chains from the same sample are listed, as sequenced in a study of monozygotic twins with inflammatory bowel disease. TCRdb reworked the 5' RACE reads into one entry per CDR3 protein, no DNA. The repertoire table contains some 330,000 distinct CDR3 sequences. Sequencing was performed on blood. These receptors all stem from a human donor with ulcerative colitis or Crohn's disease, or a healthy co-twin of an affected twin (not recorded which).

The V call is TRBV7-9, the J call TRBJ1-4; no DNA is available, so the TRBD1 call from TCRdb remains unchecked. The germline V gene encodes CDR1 SEHNR and CDR2 FQNEAQ (reference sequence). This CDR3 is 14 amino acids long. The CDR3 protein is CASSTRQGGGKLFF.

The chain couples TRBV24-1 to TRBJ2-2; TCRdb's D call, TRBD1, is unchecked because there is no DNA. Per germline, CDR1 KGHDR and CDR2 SFDVKD. This CDR3 comprises 16 residues. The CDR3 reads CATSEPTGGNPGELFF.

This rearrangement joins TRBV11-1 to TRBJ2-2; TCRdb gives TRBD1 as the D gene, but with no DNA this cannot be confirmed. The CDR3 is 17 residues long. Germline CDR1 and CDR2: SGHAT and FQDESV (reference sequence). The CDR3 loop is CASSPHTGNPSTGELFF. Together with reference TRBV11-1 and TRBJ2-2, the CDR3 gives the full variable domain: EAEVAQSPRYKITEKSQAVAFWCDPISGHATLYWYRQILGQGPELLVQFQDESVVDDSQLPKDRFSAERLKGVDSTLKIQPAELGDSAMYLCASSPHTGNPSTGELFFGEGSRLTVL.

The chain joins TRBV7-8 to TRBJ2-7; TCRdb's D call, TRBD1, is unchecked because there is no DNA. CDR1 and CDR2 (germline): SGHVS, FQNEAQ. The CDR3 totals 14 residues. CDR3 residues: CASSTRTETYEQYF.

This chain links TRBV3-1 with TRBJ1-5. Germline V gene lookup returns CDR1 LGHDT and CDR2 YNNKEL (reference sequence). The CDR3 is 15 amino acids. The CDR3 here is CASSQGISGNQPQHF.

The chain combines TRBV10-2 with TRBJ2-1; TCRdb's D call, TRBD2, is unchecked because there is no DNA. The V gene's germline CDR1 is WSHSY and CDR2 SAAADI. The CDR3 contains 15 residues. The CDR3 sequence is CASRNGPAYVNEQFF.

The J gene is TRBJ1-4, the V gene TRBV7-9; as DNA is missing, the TRBD1 call by TCRdb cannot be tested. The CDR3 loop spans 13 amino acids. Germline loops: CDR1 SEHNR, CDR2 FQNEAQ (reference sequence). The chain's CDR3 is CAISGQTNEKLFF.

This chain connects TRBV7-2 to TRBJ1-5; there is no DNA to check the TCRdb D call of TRBD1. The CDR3 is 13 amino acids. Germline lookup yields CDR1 SGHTA and CDR2 FQGNSA. This CDR3 is CASSRGQSQPQHF.

The genes are TRBV7-2 and TRBJ2-3; TCRdb returns TRBD1, unconfirmable since there is no DNA. The CDR3 sequence is 17 residues long. Germline-derived CDR1 and CDR2 are SGHTA and FQGNSA. The CDR3 protein is CASRETTWAGDTDTQYF.

This rearrangement joins TRBV29-1 to TRBJ1-1; TCRdb designates TRBD1, a call that cannot be tested without DNA. The CDR3 runs 13 residues. Germline values: CDR1 SQVTM, CDR2 ANQGSEA. CDR3 protein: CSVRRGLNTEAFF.

V and J are TRBV10-3 and TRBJ2-2; the TCRdb D gene call, TRBD2, has no DNA to confirm it. CDR1 ENHRY and CDR2 SYGVKD come from the germline V gene. This CDR3 contains 15 residues. The chain's CDR3 is CAIRGLAANTGELFF.

The chain uses TRBV4-3 and TRBJ1-2; there is no DNA to check the TCRdb D call of TRBD1. The CDR3 extends over 17 amino acids. The germline V gene encodes CDR1 LGHNA and CDR2 YSLEER. The CDR3 region is CASSQVGIPGQSSGYTF.

This sequence joins TRBV28 and TRBJ1-1; TCRdb picks TRBD1, but there is no DNA to check that call. Germline V gene sequence: CDR1 MDHEN, CDR2 SYDVKM. This CDR3 comprises 14 residues. The CDR3 here is CASDGRPVNTEAFF.

The chain is built from TRBV27 and TRBJ2-3; TCRdb's D gene call, TRBD1, goes unchecked for lack of DNA. Germline CDR1 MNHEY, CDR2 SMNVEV (reference sequence). CDR3 length equals 16 residues. CDR3 loop: CASSLEGGYGTDTQYF.

The CDR3 here is CASRGDGYEQYF. V usage is TRBV19 and J usage is TRBJ2-7; TCRdb calls TRBD2, which cannot be checked without DNA. The CDR3 covers 12 residues. Per the germline V gene, CDR1 is LNHDA and CDR2 is SQIVND (reference sequence). The variable domain in full, with the rest retrieved from reference TRBV19 and TRBJ2-7, is DGGITQSPKYLFRKEGQNVTLSCEQNLNHDAMYWYRQDPGQGLRLIYYSQIVNDFQKGDIAEGYSVSREKKESFPLTVTSAQKNPTAFYLCASRGDGYEQYFGPGTRLTVT.

The chain combines TRBV6-2 or TRBV6-3 with TRBJ2-2; TCRdb calls TRBD1, which cannot be checked without DNA. This CDR3 comprises 15 residues. Germline V gene lookup returns CDR1 MNHEY and CDR2 SVGEGT. CDR3 loop: CASSQTGQNTGELFF.

This chain joins TRBV7-9 and TRBJ2-3; TCRdb outputs TRBD2, but without DNA this stays unchecked. Germline CDR1 and CDR2: SEHNR and FQNEAQ (reference sequence). There are 15 residues in the CDR3. CDR3 protein: CASSLGGRNADTQYF.

V usage is TRBV6-2 or TRBV6-3 and J usage is TRBJ2-5; TCRdb picks TRBD2, but there is no DNA to check that call. The CDR3 is made up of 13 amino acids. From germline, CDR1 is MNHEY and CDR2 SVGEGT. The CDR3 is CASKLAHQETQYF.